This T cell receptor (beta chain) was recorded in a study of shared clonotypes between healthy human individuals. General observations from the study: Memory subsets generally showed lower estimated richness than naive subsets.

V lost 1 base, J lost 14 bases, and 7 bases stayed unmatched. The CDR3 runs to 14 residues. Germline CDR1 and CDR2: SGHNT and YYREEE (reference sequence). Concerning this clone itself: As yet, its antigen is unknown.

Assay execution proceeded at the deep level. Assay used: immunoSEQ multiplex PCR; TCRdb lists only in-frame clones, some missing. The sample shows about 2.4 million clones, approximately 94% of them seen only once. CD45RA-negative memory and CD45RA+ naive subsets were split from the CD4+ cells. The sequenced sample was naive CD4+ T cells from PBMCs. Stated subset: CD45RA+ positively selected. This clonotype was obtained from a man between 18 and 29 years old in good health. Some clones in this sample may be carry-over from other donors' samples. This chain connects TRBV5-4 to TRBJ1-6; 9 positions match TRBD1. The CDR3 here is CASSLQGTGLSLHF. The CDR3 DNA reads TGTGCCAGCAGCTTGCAGGGGACAGGGCTTTCCCTCCACTTT.